This record concerns one TCR beta chain sequence. The antigen is unknown. The record originates from a study of blood T cells in healthy people across ages. Using a J-beta primer mix together with a sample-barcoded 5' primer, a second PCR was run for about 6 to 12 cycles. TCRdb fed the 5' RACE reads into MiXCR, producing one record per CDR3 protein. Of 1 million or so distinct CDR3 sequences listed, 45% are singletons. General study findings and limits: Long-lived donors exceeded aged donors in naive CD4+ cells and diversity. No one knew whether donors had CMV, which possibly confounded expanded clonotype changes. Diversity of TCR beta per million T cells declined in a roughly linear way with age.

The CDR3 spans 14 residues. Germline V gene lookup returns CDR1 SGHAT and CDR2 FQDESV (reference sequence). The sequence was obtained from a woman aged 60 to 75 in good health. Material: blood. The genes are TRBV11-1 and TRBJ2-5; 8 bases match TRBD2. The end of the DNA fits TRBJ2-7 better, so the J call may be wrong. In nucleotides, the CDR3 is TGTGCCAGCAGCTTACCCGGGACTAGAGGCGAGCAGTACTTC. This gives the protein CASSLPGTRGEQYF.